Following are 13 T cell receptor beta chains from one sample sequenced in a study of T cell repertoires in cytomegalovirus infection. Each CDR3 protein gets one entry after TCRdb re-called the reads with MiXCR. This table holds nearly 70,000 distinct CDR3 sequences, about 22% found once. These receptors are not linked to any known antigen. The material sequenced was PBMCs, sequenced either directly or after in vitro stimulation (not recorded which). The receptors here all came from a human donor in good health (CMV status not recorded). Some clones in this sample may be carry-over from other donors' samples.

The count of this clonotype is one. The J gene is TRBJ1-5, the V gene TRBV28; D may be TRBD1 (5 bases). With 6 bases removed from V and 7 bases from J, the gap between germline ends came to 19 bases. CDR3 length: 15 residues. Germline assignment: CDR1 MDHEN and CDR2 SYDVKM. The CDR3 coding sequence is TGTGCCAGCAGGATCCAGGGTGTTTCGGGCCAGCCCCAGCATTTT. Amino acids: CASRIQGVSGQPQHF.

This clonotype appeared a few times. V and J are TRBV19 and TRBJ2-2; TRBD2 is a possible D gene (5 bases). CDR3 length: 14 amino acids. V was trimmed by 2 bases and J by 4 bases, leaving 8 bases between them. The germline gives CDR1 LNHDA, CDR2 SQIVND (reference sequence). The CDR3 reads CASSIKGLTGELFF. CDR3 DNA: TGTGCCAGTAGTATAAAAGGACTCACCGGGGAGCTGTTTTTT.

The CDR3 DNA sequence: TGTGCCAGCAGTTTCGGCTACACCTTC. Amino acids: CASSFGYTF. The rearrangement uses TRBV27 and TRBJ1-2; unclear D gene. Germline CDR1 reads MNHEY; CDR2 reads SMNVEV (reference sequence). This CDR3 has 9 amino acids. Trimming stripped 3 bases from V and 8 bases from J, with 1 base between.

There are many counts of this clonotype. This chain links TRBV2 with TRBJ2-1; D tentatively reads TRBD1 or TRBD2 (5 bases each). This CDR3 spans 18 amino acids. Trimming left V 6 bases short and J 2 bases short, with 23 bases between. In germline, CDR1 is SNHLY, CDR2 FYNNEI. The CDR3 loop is CASRSGTLLTGPYNEQFF. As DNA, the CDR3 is TGTGCCAGCAGGTCCGGGACCCTACTCACCGGCCCCTACAATGAGCAGTTCTTC.

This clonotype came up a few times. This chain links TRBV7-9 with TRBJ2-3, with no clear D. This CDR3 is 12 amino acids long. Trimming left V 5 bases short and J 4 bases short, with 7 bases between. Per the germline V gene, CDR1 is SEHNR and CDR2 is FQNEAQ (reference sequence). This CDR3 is CASSPLPDTQYF. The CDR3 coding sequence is TGTGCCAGCAGCCCCTTACCAGATACGCAGTATTTT.

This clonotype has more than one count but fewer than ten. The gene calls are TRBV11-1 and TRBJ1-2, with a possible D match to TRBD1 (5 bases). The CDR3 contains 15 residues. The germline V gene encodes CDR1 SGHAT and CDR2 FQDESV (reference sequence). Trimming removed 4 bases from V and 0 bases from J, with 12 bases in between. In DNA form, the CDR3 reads TGTGCCAGCAGCTCTTCAGGGTTCACTAACTATGGCTACACCTTC. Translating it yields CASSSSGFTNYGYTF.

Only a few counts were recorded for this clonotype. CDR3 loop: CASSFLFRGSSDEQFF. CDR3 nucleotides: TGTGCCAGTAGTTTCCTCTTCAGGGGGAGTTCTGATGAGCAGTTCTTC. The chain links TRBV19 to TRBJ2-1; 7 bases line up with TRBD1. The germline gives CDR1 LNHDA, CDR2 SQIVND (reference sequence). J gave up 8 bases and V 5 bases, and 15 bases lay outside the gene matches. The CDR3 totals 16 residues.

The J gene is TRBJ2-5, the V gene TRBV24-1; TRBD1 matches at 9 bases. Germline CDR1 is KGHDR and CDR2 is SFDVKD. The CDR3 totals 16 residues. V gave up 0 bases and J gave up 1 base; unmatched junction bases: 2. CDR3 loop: CATSDLGDRAQETQYF. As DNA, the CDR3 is TGTGCCACCAGTGATTTGGGGGACAGGGCCCAAGAGACCCAGTACTTC.

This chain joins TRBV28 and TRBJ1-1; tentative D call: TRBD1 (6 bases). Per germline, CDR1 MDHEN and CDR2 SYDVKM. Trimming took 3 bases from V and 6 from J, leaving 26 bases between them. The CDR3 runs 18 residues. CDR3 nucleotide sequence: TGTGCCAGCAGTTTCTACCGGGACATAAAGGTCCCCTACGCTGAAGCTTTCTTT. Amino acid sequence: CASSFYRDIKVPYAEAFF.

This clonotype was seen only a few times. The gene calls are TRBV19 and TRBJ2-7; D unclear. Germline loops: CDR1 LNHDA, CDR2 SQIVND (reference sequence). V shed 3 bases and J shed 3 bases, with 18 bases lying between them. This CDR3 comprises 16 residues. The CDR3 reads CASSMFSIGRDYEQYF. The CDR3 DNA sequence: TGTGCCAGTAGTATGTTTTCGATAGGCCGCGACTACGAGCAGTACTTC.

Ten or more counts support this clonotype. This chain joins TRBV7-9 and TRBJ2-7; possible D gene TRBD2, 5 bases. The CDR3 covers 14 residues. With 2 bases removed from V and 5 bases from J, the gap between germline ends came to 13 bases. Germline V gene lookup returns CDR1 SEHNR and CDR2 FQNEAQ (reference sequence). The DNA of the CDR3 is TGTGCCAGCAGCTTAACTGCGGGTCCCCACGAGCAGTACTTC. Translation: CASSLTAGPHEQYF.

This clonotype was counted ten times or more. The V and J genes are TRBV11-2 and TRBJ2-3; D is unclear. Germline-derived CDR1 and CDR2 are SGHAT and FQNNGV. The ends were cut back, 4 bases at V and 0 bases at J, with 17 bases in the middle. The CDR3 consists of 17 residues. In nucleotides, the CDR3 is TGTGCCAGCAGCTCCTCCGACTGGCCCAAGAGCACAGATACGCAGTATTTT. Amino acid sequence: CASSSSDWPKSTDTQYF.

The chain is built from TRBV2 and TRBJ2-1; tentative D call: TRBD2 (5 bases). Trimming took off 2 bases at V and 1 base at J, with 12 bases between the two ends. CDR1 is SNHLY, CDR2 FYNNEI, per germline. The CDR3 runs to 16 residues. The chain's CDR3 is CASSERARGSYNEQFF. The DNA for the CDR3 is TGTGCCAGCAGTGAAAGGGCCCGGGGTTCCTACAATGAGCAGTTCTTC.